This T cell receptor beta chain is from a study of T cell responses to AZD1222 COVID-19 vaccine. Using immunoSEQ multiplex PCR, the repertoire was profiled, and TCRdb retains in-frame clones only, with some absent. The repertoire holds 150,000 to 200,000 clones, with around 91% as singletons. Whole-study results and caveats: The sample set comprised mostly white British donors with more females, and clonal diversity was possibly underestimated.

This clone was counted only a few times. Its antigen is unidentified. Germline lookup yields CDR1 SGHVS and CDR2 FQNEAQ. Trimming cost V 6 bases and J 5 bases; bases outside gene matches: 11. This CDR3 is 15 amino acids long. Sequenced material: peripheral blood, taken 28 days after the second AZD1222 dose. The sequence was collected from an adult who received the AZD1222 COVID-19 vaccine. The chain uses TRBV7-8 and TRBJ2-5, with 8 bases lining up with TRBD1. The CDR3 DNA follows: TGTGCCAGCAGGCTGACCAGGGGGCCAGCTGAGACCCAGTACTTC. Translation gives CASRLTRGPAETQYF.